This T cell receptor (beta chain) was sequenced for a study of blood T cell repertoires in COVID-19. Study context: Whether acute or convalescent, the COVID-19 samples came from the United States, Italy and Spain.

The CDR3 has 14 amino acids. CDR1 is SGHNT, CDR2 YENEEA, per germline. V was clipped by 7 bases and J by 2 bases; unmatched bases: 6. Original processing methods: Cell counts per sample came from amplifying reference gene primers. Assay used: immunoSEQ multiplex PCR; TCRdb lists only in-frame clones, some missing. V, J and clone size are taken as reported in that table, and D and trimming were inferred from the DNA itself. The top ten hold more than 5% of the sample, which has roughly 150,000 clones, around 85% seen once. What was sequenced was peripheral blood. This rearrangement joins TRBV11-3 to TRBJ2-7; 9 bases match TRBD2. This sequence originates from a human donor in a cohort sampled during active COVID-19. The CDR3 loop reads CASKAGGQAYEQYF. CDR3 sequence (DNA): TGTGCCAGCAAGGCGGGGGGGCAGGCCTACGAGCAGTACTTC.